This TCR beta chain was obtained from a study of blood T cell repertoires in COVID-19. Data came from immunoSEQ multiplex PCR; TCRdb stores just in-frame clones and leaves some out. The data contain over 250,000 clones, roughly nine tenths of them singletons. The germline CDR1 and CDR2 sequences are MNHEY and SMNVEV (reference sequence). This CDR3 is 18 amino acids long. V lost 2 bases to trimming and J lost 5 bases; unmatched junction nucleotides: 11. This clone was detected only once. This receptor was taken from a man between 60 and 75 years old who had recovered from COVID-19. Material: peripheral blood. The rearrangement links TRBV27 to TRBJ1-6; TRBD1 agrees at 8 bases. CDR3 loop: CASSLRWQGALNNSPLHF. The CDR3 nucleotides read TGTGCCAGCAGTTTACGTTGGCAGGGGGCGCTGAATAATTCACCCCTCCACTTT.